Listed here is a single T cell receptor (beta chain). The antigen is not known. TCRdb re-called the 5' RACE reads through MiXCR, storing one row per CDR3 protein. This table holds about 8,300 distinct CDR3 sequences, around half found once. Study results and caveats: Tumor memory CD4+ T cell TCR gene usage was found to cluster with blood and lymph node memory CD4+ cells and with lymph node naive CD4+ cells. Tumor-infiltrating Treg TCR alpha and beta sequences overlapped most with tumor naive CD4+ T cells, then blood naive.

The CDR3 is made up of 14 amino acids. Germline CDR1 and CDR2: MNHEY and SVGAGI. V was cut by 8 bases and J by 6 bases, with 16 bases left in between. Sequenced material: memory CD4+ T cells sorted from a lymph node. The subset was: memory CD4+ T cells, CD4+CD45RO+CD25-. J is TRBJ2-2 and V is TRBV6-5; D ambiguous. This clonotype originated in a female donor with breast cancer. In DNA, the CDR3 is TGTGCCAGCGGAAGGGATGGTTACTCCGGGGAGCTGTTTTTT. Encoded protein: CASGRDGYSGELFF.